This T cell receptor beta chain was recorded in a study of cytomegalovirus exposure and HLA in healthy donors. Points from the study as a whole: It was in a later analysis that TCR association rates were seen to vary by HLA locus, highest for DRB1 and lowest for HLA-C.

It was with 60 Vbeta and 13 Jbeta primers that the PCR ran. Sequenced by immunoSEQ multiplex PCR; TCRdb stores in-frame clones only, minus some. The sample carries about 120,000 clones, about 86% recorded once. Germline assignment: CDR1 SGHTA and CDR2 FQGNSA. This CDR3 has 15 residues. V shed 5 bases and J 2 bases; nucleotides not matched to a gene: 5. About this clone: The target antigen is unknown.

This TCR came from a middle-aged woman in good health and CMV-seronegative. Sample: PBMCs. V usage is TRBV7-2 and J usage is TRBJ1-2; 10 nucleotides line up with TRBD1. CDR3 DNA: TGTGCCAGCAGCGTCGGACAGGGGGGGAACTATGGCTACACCTTC. Translated: CASSVGQGGNYGYTF.